The 15 T cell receptor beta chains reported below all come from one sample, sequenced in a study of blood T cell repertoires in COVID-19 (dated by TCRdb to about 2020). Libraries were prepared through the immunoSEQ multiplex PCR assay. TCRdb obtained this table from immuneACCESS and retained in-frame rearrangements with V and J assigned. These tables miss some clones; where compared with another copy, unresolved V genes account for less than half of the shortfall, and the remainder is unexplained. This sample gives around 50,000 clones in total; roughly 89% of them show up just once. The top ten clones comprise roughly 6.5% of the sample. Sequenced input: peripheral blood. The receptor set was obtained from a woman in her fifties or sixties with COVID-19, enrolled during active disease.

This clone was observed a handful of times. The rearrangement links TRBV15 to TRBJ1-4; unclear D gene. The CDR3 contains 15 residues. V was cut by 2 bases and J by 0 bases, with 7 bases left in between. CDR1 and CDR2 from the germline V gene are LNHNV and YYDKDF (reference sequence). The CDR3 is CATSRNRATNEKLFF. The CDR3 DNA sequence: TGTGCCACCAGCAGAAACAGAGCAACTAATGAAAAACTGTTTTTT.

V usage is TRBV2 and J usage is TRBJ2-7, with TRBD2 identical over 7 bases. Germline V gene lookup returns CDR1 SNHLY and CDR2 FYNNEI. The CDR3 length is 15 residues. Losses at the gene ends were 10 bases for V and 6 bases for J; bases not matched to a gene: 18. For the CDR3, the DNA is TGTGCCACCGCCCCTCCCCCCGTCGGGGGGTCCGAGCAGTACTTC. Protein product: CATAPPPVGGSEQYF.

The rearrangement joins TRBV24-1 to TRBJ2-7; TRBD1 matches at 8 bases. Germline-derived CDR1 and CDR2 are KGHDR and SFDVKD. The length of the CDR3 is 15 residues. V trimming: 6 bases; J trimming: 3 bases; junction bases outside the gene matches: 9. The CDR3 nucleotides read TGTGCCACCAGTTTCTCCAGGGGGCTATTCTACGAGCAGTACTTC. Encoded protein: CATSFSRGLFYEQYF.

Details on this clone: At one boundary the junction diverges from the germline segment, which might be a read error. The chain is built from TRBV27 and TRBJ1-4; D unclear. Germline CDR1 is MNHEY and CDR2 is SMNVEV (reference sequence). This CDR3 comprises 15 residues. The CDR3 DNA follows: TGTGTCAGCAGTGCCCGACTGACAACTAATGAAAAACTGTTTTTT. Translated: CVSSARLTTNEKLFF.

This clone was counted a single time. This chain links TRBV11-3 with TRBJ2-5; D gene unclear. Trimming removed 5 bases at V and 5 bases at J, with 18 bases between. This CDR3 spans 15 amino acids. CDR1 SGHNT and CDR2 YENEEA come from the germline V gene. In nucleotides, the CDR3 is TGTGCCAGCAGCGTCCACCCCGGCGCACAGGAGACCCAGTACTTC. As protein: CASSVHPGAQETQYF.

The rearrangement joins TRBV29-1 to TRBJ1-2; D not resolved. CDR1 and CDR2 from the germline V gene are SQVTM and ANQGSEA. Trimming shortened V by 2 bases and J by 0 bases, and 7 bases separated the two germline ends. The length of the CDR3 is 13 residues. The CDR3 loop is CSVESVSNYGYTF. CDR3 DNA sequence: TGCAGCGTTGAATCGGTCTCTAACTATGGCTACACCTTC.

This chain joins TRBV6-1 and TRBJ1-2; D gene unclear. Germline CDR1 MNHNS, CDR2 SASEGT. The V and J ends lost 3 bases and 6 bases respectively, with 17 bases between them. The CDR3 is 15 amino acids. CDR3 DNA sequence: TGTGCCAGCAGTGACGGCAGCTTTCGACTGAATGGCTACACCTTC. Its translation is CASSDGSFRLNGYTF.

This chain uses TRBV5-4 with TRBJ2-7, with 16 positions matching TRBD2. CDR1 SGHNT and CDR2 YYREEE come from the germline V gene (reference sequence). V was pared by 4 bases and J by 5 bases, with 12 bases of the junction left unmatched. CDR3 size: 18 residues. CDR3 sequence reads: CASSPQGTSGRVGDEQYF. As DNA, the CDR3 is TGTGCCAGCAGCCCCCAGGGGACTAGCGGGAGGGTGGGGGACGAGCAGTACTTC. Combining the CDR3 with reference TRBV5-4 and TRBJ2-7 gives the whole variable domain ETGVTQSPTHLIKTRGQQVTLRCSSQSGHNTVSWYQQALGQGPQFIFQYYREEENGRGNFPPRFSGLQFPNYSSELNVNALELDDSALYLCASSPQGTSGRVGDEQYFGPGTRLTVT.

This chain uses TRBV7-3 with TRBJ2-1; D is unclear. CDR1 is SGHTA and CDR2 is FQGTGA in the germline V gene. The V gene lost 2 bases and the J gene lost 5 bases, with 7 bases spanning the gap. The CDR3 loop spans 13 amino acids. CDR3: CASSLDRNNEQFF. In DNA, the CDR3 is TGTGCCAGCAGCTTAGATAGAAACAATGAGCAGTTCTTC.

This clone was seen only once. The chain recombines TRBV6-4 with TRBJ2-3; the D is unclear. The ends were cut back, 3 bases at V and 0 bases at J, with 7 bases in the middle. From germline, CDR1 is MRHNA and CDR2 SNTAGT. The CDR3 covers 14 residues. The CDR3 DNA sequence: TGTGCCAGCAGTGAGGCAGGAAGCACAGATACGCAGTATTTT. Amino acids: CASSEAGSTDTQYF.

V gene TRBV7-2 combines with J gene TRBJ1-1, with D maybe TRBD1 (5 bases). Germline CDR1 reads SGHTA; CDR2 reads FQGNSA. Trimming took 2 bases from V and 7 from J, leaving 11 bases between them. The length of the CDR3 is 13 residues. CDR3 protein: CASSLLAGIEAFF. Written as DNA, the CDR3 is TGTGCCAGCAGCTTATTGGCAGGGATTGAAGCTTTCTTT.

The chain joins TRBV28 to TRBJ1-3; the D gene is possibly TRBD1 (6 bases). The CDR3 extends over 14 amino acids. V was clipped by 6 bases and J by 4 bases, with 13 bases between them. The germline V gene encodes CDR1 MDHEN and CDR2 SYDVKM. The CDR3 spells CASRDSVSGNTIYF. For the CDR3, the DNA is TGTGCCAGCAGGGACAGTGTGTCGGGAAACACCATATATTTT.

The V gene is TRBV9, the J gene TRBJ2-1; D is unclear. The CDR3 is 11 residues long. V dropped 4 bases and J dropped 7 bases, with 6 bases sitting between them. Germline CDR1 and CDR2: SGDLS and YYNGEE. Here the CDR3 DNA reads TGTGCCAGCAGCTACGGGAATGAGCAGTTCTTC. This translates into CASSYGNEQFF.

V is TRBV18 and J is TRBJ2-7; the match to TRBD1 covers 7 bases. CDR3 size: 20 residues. V was pared by 1 base and J by 3 bases, with 21 bases of the junction left unmatched. Germline V CDR1 and CDR2: KGHSH, LQKENI. The CDR3 sequence: CASSPLGQVSTSIINYEQYF. The CDR3 DNA reads TGTGCCAGCTCACCACTAGGACAGGTCTCTACCAGCATAATTAACTACGAGCAGTACTTC.

The chain uses TRBV19 and TRBJ2-3; 8 bases map to TRBD1. In germline, CDR1 is LNHDA, CDR2 SQIVND (reference sequence). V shed 6 bases, J shed 1 base, and the junction held 6 bases outside the gene matches. The CDR3 spans 15 residues. The CDR3 here is CASSETGVRTDTQYF. The CDR3 DNA follows: TGTGCCAGTAGCGAGACAGGGGTCCGCACAGATACGCAGTATTTT.